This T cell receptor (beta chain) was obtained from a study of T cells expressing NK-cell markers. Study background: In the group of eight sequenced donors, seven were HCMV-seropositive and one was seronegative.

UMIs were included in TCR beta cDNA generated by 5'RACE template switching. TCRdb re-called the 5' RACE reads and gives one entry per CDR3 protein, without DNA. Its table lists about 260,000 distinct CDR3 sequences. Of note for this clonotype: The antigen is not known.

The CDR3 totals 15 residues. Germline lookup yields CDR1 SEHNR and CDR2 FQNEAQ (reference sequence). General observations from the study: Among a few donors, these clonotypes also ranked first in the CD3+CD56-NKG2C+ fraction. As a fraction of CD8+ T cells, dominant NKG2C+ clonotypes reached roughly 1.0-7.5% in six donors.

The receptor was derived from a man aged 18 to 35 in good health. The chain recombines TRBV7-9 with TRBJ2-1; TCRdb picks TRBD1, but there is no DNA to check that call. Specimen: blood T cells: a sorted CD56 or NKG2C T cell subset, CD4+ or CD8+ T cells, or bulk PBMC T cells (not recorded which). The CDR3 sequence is CASSVRLSTYNEQFF.